This section outlines one TCR beta chain sequence together with its context. What it binds is not known. This specimen belongs to a study of T cell responses to AZD1222 COVID-19 vaccine. Notes on the study in general: Only a handful of AZD1222 recipients were seropositive at baseline. A rise in Spike-specific TCR breadth and depth followed two AZD1222 doses.

TCRdb's copy holds only in-frame clones and misses some; the assay was immunoSEQ multiplex PCR. Seen here are approximately 160,000 clones, 85% to 95% observed once, and the top ten hold approximately 4.8%. Per the germline V gene, CDR1 is LGHNA and CDR2 is YNFKEQ. V was clipped by 4 bases and J by 4 bases; unmatched bases: 9. The CDR3 loop spans 16 amino acids. The TCR sequence derives from an adult in good health. V and J are TRBV4-2 and TRBJ2-7; 11 bases line up with TRBD2. The sequences come from peripheral blood, collected on day 0 of AZD1222 vaccination. This CDR3 is CASSPSGIAGGYEQYF. The CDR3 DNA follows: TGTGCCAGCAGCCCGAGTGGTATAGCGGGAGGGTACGAGCAGTACTTC.